This passage covers 26 T cell receptor beta chains from one sample sequenced in a study of blood T cells in healthy people across ages. A second roughly 6 to 11 cycle PCR used barcoded and J-beta primers. TCRdb called the 5' RACE reads again in MiXCR, with one record for every CDR3 protein. Here the sample spans around 990,000 distinct CDR3 sequences, under 30% being singletons. The same sample was also studied in work on T cells of mothers and their children.

Input material: blood. These receptors were taken from a girl aged 2 to 10 in good health.

This chain links TRBV6-5 with TRBJ2-5; possible D gene TRBD2, 5 bases. Trimming removed 6 bases at V and 5 bases at J, with 16 bases between. Germline V gene sequence: CDR1 MNHEY, CDR2 SVGAGI. This CDR3 has 14 amino acids. The CDR3: CASRVMGSDETQYF. The CDR3 region has the DNA TGTGCCAGCAGGGTAATGGGGAGCGATGAGACCCAGTACTTC.

The chain has TRBV5-1 and TRBJ1-4, with 7 bases matching TRBD1. Germline V gene sequence: CDR1 SGHRS, CDR2 YFSETQ. The CDR3 totals 15 residues. J gave up 6 bases and V 2 bases, and 7 bases lay outside the gene matches. The chain's CDR3 is CASSFTGQPDEKLFF. The CDR3 bases are TGCGCCAGCAGCTTTACGGGACAGCCAGATGAAAAACTGTTTTTT. The full variable domain, completed using reference TRBV5-1 and TRBJ1-4, is KAGVTQTPRYLIKTRGQQVTLSCSPISGHRSVSWYQQTPGQGLQFLFEYFSETQRNKGNFPGRFSGRQFSNSRSEMNVSTLELGDSALYLCASSFTGQPDEKLFFGSGTQLSVL.

The chain couples TRBV5-6 to TRBJ2-5; D gene ambiguous. Germline V CDR1 and CDR2: SGHDT, YYEEEE. The CDR3 covers 15 residues. Trimming removed 3 bases from V and 4 bases from J, with 16 bases in between. The DNA for the CDR3 is TGTGCCAGCAGCTCCTACGACACAGTGTTAGAGACCCAGTACTTC. Its protein is CASSSYDTVLETQYF.

The chain is built from TRBV29-1 and TRBJ2-5, with D perhaps assigned TRBD1 or TRBD2 (6 bases each). Germline lookup yields CDR1 SQVTM and CDR2 ANQGSEA. The V and J ends lost 0 bases and 2 bases respectively, with 19 bases between them. The CDR3 length is 17 residues. The CDR3 coding sequence is TGCAGCGTTGAAGATATAGGGCAGGGGAGGTTACAAGAGACCCAGTACTTC. This codes for CSVEDIGQGRLQETQYF.

This clonotype appeared a few times. This sequence joins TRBV5-1 and TRBJ2-1; D might be TRBD1 or TRBD2, each matching 5 bases. The CDR3 runs 15 residues. Germline CDR1 SGHRS, CDR2 YFSETQ. Between the trimmed V and J ends, which lost 1 base and 8 bases, there was a span of 16 bases. As DNA, the CDR3 is TGCGCCAGCAGCTTGAGATTGTCGAGGGGAGATGAGCAGTTCTTC. Translation gives CASSLRLSRGDEQFF.

This clonotype was seen more than once but under ten times. The rearrangement joins TRBV6-1 to TRBJ1-3; no reliable D call. Trimming removed 2 bases from V and 3 bases from J, with 8 bases in between. Germline loops: CDR1 MNHNS, CDR2 SASEGT. The CDR3 loop spans 14 amino acids. CDR3 sequence reads: CASSESGGGNTIYF. The CDR3 coding sequence is TGTGCCAGCAGTGAATCCGGAGGTGGAAACACCATATATTTT.

V gene TRBV12-3 or TRBV12-4 combines with J gene TRBJ2-2, with D unresolved. The V end lost 7 bases, the J end lost 6 bases, and 9 bases lay between the germline ends. This CDR3 region has 12 residues. CDR3 loop: CASTLAAGELFF. The DNA of the CDR3 is TGTGCCAGCACCTTGGCGGCCGGGGAGCTGTTTTTT.

The gene calls are TRBV10-3 and TRBJ2-2; 12 bases agree with TRBD2. The germline CDR1 and CDR2 sequences are ENHRY and SYGVKD. CDR3 length equals 18 residues. After removal of 4 bases from V and 6 bases from J, the junction contained 12 bases not matched to a gene. As DNA, the CDR3 is TGTGCCATCAGTGCCCGGACTAGCGGGAATGGAGGACCCGGGGAGCTGTTTTTT. Its protein is CAISARTSGNGGPGELFF.

The rearrangement links TRBV21-1 to TRBJ2-1; TRBD1 is taken as the D call from the table, unchecked against the DNA. TRBV21-1 constitutes a pseudogene. The CDR3 is made up of 15 amino acids. The CDR3 here is CASSVFRDSNDEQFF. As DNA, the CDR3 is TGTGCCAGCAGCGTCTTCCGGGACAGTAACGATGAGCAGTTCTTC.

In its sample, this clonotype was seen once. The chain joins TRBV20-1 to TRBJ2-3, with 10 bases identical to TRBD2. This CDR3 contains 17 residues. The V and J ends lost 6 bases and 3 bases, in that order; junction bases with no gene match: 15. Germline V gene lookup returns CDR1 DFQATT and CDR2 SNEGSKA (reference sequence). CDR3 sequence: CSAKAGGGEGRTDTQYF. In DNA, the CDR3 is TGCAGTGCAAAAGCGGGGGGGGGAGAGGGAAGGACAGATACGCAGTATTTT.

The chain recombines TRBV28 with TRBJ1-4; TRBD1 might be the D (6 bases). The germline V gene has CDR1 MDHEN and CDR2 SYDVKM. With 2 bases removed from V and 6 bases from J, the gap between germline ends came to 10 bases. The CDR3 contains 14 residues. The CDR3 DNA follows: TGTGCCAGCAGTTTAATGAACAGGGATGAAAAACTGTTTTTT. This gives the protein CASSLMNRDEKLFF.

The chain carries TRBV6-2 or TRBV6-3 and TRBJ2-5, with unresolved D. TRBJ2-7 explains the end of the DNA better; the J call may be wrong. Germline assignment: CDR1 MNHEY and CDR2 SVGEGT. The CDR3 length is 17 residues. CDR3 coding DNA: TGTGCCAGCAGTTACTCAGTTTTCGGGCGCGAGAACTACGAGCAGTACTTC. This sequence encodes CASSYSVFGRENYEQYF.

This clonotype was seen more than once but under ten times. The chain links TRBV9 to TRBJ2-2; D is unclear. The germline V gene has CDR1 SGDLS and CDR2 YYNGEE. Trimming removed 3 bases from V and 6 bases from J, with 9 bases in between. The CDR3 spans 13 residues. Here the CDR3 reads CASSAGWSGELFF. The CDR3 bases are TGTGCCAGCAGCGCCGGTTGGTCCGGGGAGCTGTTTTTT.

This clonotype was observed a handful of times. This rearrangement joins TRBV12-3 or TRBV12-4 to TRBJ2-7; D is uncertain. The CDR3 is made up of 14 amino acids. Deletions cut 3 bases from V and 2 bases from J, with 11 bases between. The CDR3 sequence: CASSFSAGPYEQYF. The DNA for the CDR3 is TGTGCCAGCAGTTTTTCGGCAGGTCCCTACGAGCAGTACTTC.

J is TRBJ2-1 and V is TRBV4-2, with 8 bases aligning to TRBD2. V trimming: 5 bases; J trimming: 2 bases; junction bases outside the gene matches: 8. CDR1 and CDR2 from the germline V gene are LGHNA and YNFKEQ. The length of the CDR3 is 16 residues. Here the CDR3 reads CASSKNDGGAYNEQFF. In DNA form, the CDR3 reads TGTGCCAGCAGCAAGAACGACGGGGGGGCCTACAATGAGCAGTTCTTC.

V usage is TRBV4-3 and J usage is TRBJ2-7; TRBD2 might be the D (5 bases). CDR3 length: 14 amino acids. In germline, CDR1 is LGHNA, CDR2 YSLEER. V lost 0 bases, J lost 4 bases, and 10 bases lay in between. CDR3 loop: CASSQDRTGYEQYF. The DNA of the CDR3 is TGCGCCAGCAGCCAAGATAGGACGGGGTACGAGCAGTACTTC.

The chain joins TRBV7-8 to TRBJ2-5, with D perhaps matching TRBD2 (6 bases). The ends were cut back, 4 bases at V and 1 base at J, with 25 bases in the middle. The CDR3 length is 19 residues. Germline V gene sequence: CDR1 SGHVS, CDR2 FQNEAQ. The CDR3 DNA reads as TGTGCCAGCAGCTACCTAGCTTTGCGGGAACCCTATTTCCAAGAGACCCAGTACTTC. Translated: CASSYLALREPYFQETQYF.

The DNA for the CDR3 is TGTGCCAGCAGCTTAGGAATGGACCAATTCTATGGCTACACCTTC. Its translation is CASSLGMDQFYGYTF. The gene calls are TRBV13 and TRBJ1-2; D is undetermined. CDR3 length equals 15 residues. The V end was cut by 0 bases, the J end by 4 bases, with 12 bases between. From germline, CDR1 is PRHDT and CDR2 FYEKMQ (reference sequence).

This clonotype was observed a handful of times. This chain joins TRBV7-9 and TRBJ1-4, with no clear D. Germline values: CDR1 SEHNR, CDR2 FQNEAQ (reference sequence). The ends were cut back, 9 bases at V and 7 bases at J, with 18 bases in the middle. CDR3 length: 14 residues. This chain's CDR3 is CASGSLTSFEKLFF. CDR3 DNA: TGTGCCAGTGGGAGCCTTACCTCTTTTGAAAAACTGTTTTTT.

Comments on this clonotype: One junction end disagrees with the germline gene, perhaps due to a read error. The chain has TRBV6-1 and TRBJ2-7, with 12 bases matching TRBD2. Germline V gene sequence: CDR1 MNHNS, CDR2 SASEGT. CDR3 length equals 15 residues. The CDR3: CTSSPLAGGGYEQYF. CDR3 nucleotides: TGTACCAGCAGTCCGCTAGCGGGAGGGGGATACGAGCAGTACTTC.

V usage is TRBV28 and J usage is TRBJ2-3; D may be TRBD1 or TRBD2 (7 bases each). This CDR3 contains 17 residues. V was trimmed by 3 bases and J by 2 bases, leaving 18 bases between them. The V gene's germline CDR1 is MDHEN and CDR2 SYDVKM. CDR3: CASSLVESGTDTDTQYF. The CDR3 DNA reads TGTGCCAGCAGTTTGGTGGAGAGCGGGACAGACACAGATACGCAGTATTTT.

This clonotype was found a few times. The chain couples TRBV10-3 to TRBJ1-1; no reliable D call. Trimming removed 10 bases at V and 8 bases at J, with 23 bases between. The CDR3 totals 14 residues. Germline lookup yields CDR1 ENHRY and CDR2 SYGVKD. DNA of the CDR3: TGTGCCACGCGGGGAGTCGACACGAGCACCGAAGCTTTCTTT. It codes for CATRGVDTSTEAFF.

V is TRBV9 and J is TRBJ2-1, with 7 bases lining up with TRBD2. Germline V lookup: CDR1 SGDLS, CDR2 YYNGEE. The length of the CDR3 is 16 residues. The ends lost 3 bases at V and 9 bases at J; junction bases unmatched: 15. The DNA for the CDR3 is TGTGCCAGCAGCGCAGGGCGGATGAGCGGGGTTGGTGAGCAGTTCTTC. As protein: CASSAGRMSGVGEQFF.

This clonotype was recorded a few times. The V call is TRBV20-1, the J call TRBJ2-7; 8 bases match TRBD2. The CDR3 totals 15 residues. The ends lost 0 bases at V and 0 bases at J; junction bases unmatched: 4. Germline V gene lookup returns CDR1 DFQATT and CDR2 SNEGSKA (reference sequence). CDR3: CSARDRGGPSYEQYF. DNA for the CDR3: TGCAGTGCTAGAGATCGGGGGGGACCCTCCTACGAGCAGTACTTC.

The chain couples TRBV20-1 to TRBJ2-5; 10 bases align to TRBD1. The end of the DNA aligns better with TRBJ2-7, so the J call may be wrong. CDR1 is DFQATT and CDR2 is SNEGSKA in the germline V gene (reference sequence). This CDR3 comprises 15 residues. CDR3 nucleotides: TGCAGTGCGACAGGGGGCATGAGAAGGTCCTACGAGCAGTACTTC. Its translation is CSATGGMRRSYEQYF.

This chain's CDR3 is CATSDPMTETYNEQFF. Here the CDR3 DNA reads TGTGCCACCAGTGACCCCATGACAGAGACCTACAATGAGCAGTTCTTC. The chain links TRBV24-1 to TRBJ2-1, with D possibly being TRBD1 (5 bases). Germline-derived CDR1 and CDR2 are KGHDR and SFDVKD. The CDR3 runs 16 residues. The V end was cut by 4 bases, the J end by 2 bases, with 14 bases between.